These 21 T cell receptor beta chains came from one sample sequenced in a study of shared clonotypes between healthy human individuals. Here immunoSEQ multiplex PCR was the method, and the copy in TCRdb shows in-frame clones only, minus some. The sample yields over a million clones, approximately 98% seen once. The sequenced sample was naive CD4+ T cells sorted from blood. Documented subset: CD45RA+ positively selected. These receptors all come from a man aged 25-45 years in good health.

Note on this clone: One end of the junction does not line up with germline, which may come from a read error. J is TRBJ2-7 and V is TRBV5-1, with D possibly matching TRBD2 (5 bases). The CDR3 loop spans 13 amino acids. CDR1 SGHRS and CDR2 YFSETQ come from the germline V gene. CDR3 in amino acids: CASSFLADYEQYF. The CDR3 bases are TGCGCCAGCAGCTTTCTAGCAGATTACGAACAGTACTTC.

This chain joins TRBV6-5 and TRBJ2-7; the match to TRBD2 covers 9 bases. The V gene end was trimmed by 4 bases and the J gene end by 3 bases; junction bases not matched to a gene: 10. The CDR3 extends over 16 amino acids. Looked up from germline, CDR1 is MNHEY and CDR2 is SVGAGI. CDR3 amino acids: CASSLPRAGGLYEQYF. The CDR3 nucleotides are TGTGCCAGCAGTTTACCCCGGGCGGGAGGGCTCTACGAGCAGTACTTC.

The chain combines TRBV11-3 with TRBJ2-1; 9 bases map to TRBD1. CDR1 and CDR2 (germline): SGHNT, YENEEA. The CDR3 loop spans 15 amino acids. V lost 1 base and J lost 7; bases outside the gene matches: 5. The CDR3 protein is CASSLGGQGRNEQFF. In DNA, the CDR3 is TGTGCCAGCAGCTTAGGGGGACAGGGCAGGAATGAGCAGTTCTTC.

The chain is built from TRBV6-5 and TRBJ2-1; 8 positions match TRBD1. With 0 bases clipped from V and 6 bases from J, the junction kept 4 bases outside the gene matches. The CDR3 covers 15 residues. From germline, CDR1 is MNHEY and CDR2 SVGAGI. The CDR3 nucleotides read TGTGCCAGCAGTTACTCGAAAACAGGGGGCAATGAGCAGTTCTTC. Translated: CASSYSKTGGNEQFF.

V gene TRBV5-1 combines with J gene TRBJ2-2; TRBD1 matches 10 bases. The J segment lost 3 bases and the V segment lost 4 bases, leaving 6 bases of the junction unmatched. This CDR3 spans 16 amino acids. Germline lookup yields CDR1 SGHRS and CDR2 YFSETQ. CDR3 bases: TGCGCCAGCAGCAGGGACAGGGGTCCCCACACCGGGGAGCTGTTTTTT. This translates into CASSRDRGPHTGELFF.

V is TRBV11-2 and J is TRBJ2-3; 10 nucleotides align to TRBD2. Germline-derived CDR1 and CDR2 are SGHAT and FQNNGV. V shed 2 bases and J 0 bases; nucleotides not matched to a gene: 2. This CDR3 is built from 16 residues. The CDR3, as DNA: TGTGCCAGCAGCTTAAAAGCGGGAGGGAGCACAGATACGCAGTATTTT. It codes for CASSLKAGGSTDTQYF.

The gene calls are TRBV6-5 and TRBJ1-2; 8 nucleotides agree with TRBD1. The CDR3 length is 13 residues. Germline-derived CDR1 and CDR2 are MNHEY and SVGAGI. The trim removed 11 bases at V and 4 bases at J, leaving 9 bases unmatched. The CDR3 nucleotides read TGTGCCGCAAAAACAGGGGGGCCCTATGGCTACACCTTC. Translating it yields CAAKTGGPYGYTF.

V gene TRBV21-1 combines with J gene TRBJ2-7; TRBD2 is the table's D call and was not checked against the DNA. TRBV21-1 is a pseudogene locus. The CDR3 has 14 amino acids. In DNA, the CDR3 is TGTGCCAGCAGCAATTTTGCGGGCTCCTACGAGCAGTACTTC. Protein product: CASSNFAGSYEQYF.

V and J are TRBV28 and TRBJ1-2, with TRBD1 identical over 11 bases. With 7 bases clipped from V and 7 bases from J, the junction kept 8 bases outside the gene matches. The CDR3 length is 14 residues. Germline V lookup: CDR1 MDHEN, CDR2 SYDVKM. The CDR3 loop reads CASTKDRGLSGYTF. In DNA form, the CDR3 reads TGTGCCAGCACCAAGGACAGGGGGCTCTCTGGCTACACCTTC.

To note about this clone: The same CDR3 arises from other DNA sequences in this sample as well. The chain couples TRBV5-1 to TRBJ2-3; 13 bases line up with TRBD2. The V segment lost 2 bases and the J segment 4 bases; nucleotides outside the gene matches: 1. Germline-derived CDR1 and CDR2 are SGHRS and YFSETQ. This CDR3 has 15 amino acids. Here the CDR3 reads CASSLLAGGADTQYF. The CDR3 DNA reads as TGCGCCAGCAGCTTACTAGCGGGGGGGGCAGATACGCAGTATTTT.

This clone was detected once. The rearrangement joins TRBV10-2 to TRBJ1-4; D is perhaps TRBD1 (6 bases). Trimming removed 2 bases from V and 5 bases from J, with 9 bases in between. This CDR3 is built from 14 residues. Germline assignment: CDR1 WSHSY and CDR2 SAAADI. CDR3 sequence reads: CASSEPGQNEKLFF. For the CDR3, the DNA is TGCGCCAGCAGTGAGCCCGGACAGAATGAAAAACTGTTTTTT.

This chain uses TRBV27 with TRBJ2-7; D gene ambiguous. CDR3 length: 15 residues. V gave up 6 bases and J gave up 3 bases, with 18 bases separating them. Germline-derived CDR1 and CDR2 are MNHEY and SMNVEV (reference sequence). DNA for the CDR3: TGTGCCAGCAGCCGACTTTGGGGTGAGAACTACGAGCAGTACTTC. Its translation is CASSRLWGENYEQYF.

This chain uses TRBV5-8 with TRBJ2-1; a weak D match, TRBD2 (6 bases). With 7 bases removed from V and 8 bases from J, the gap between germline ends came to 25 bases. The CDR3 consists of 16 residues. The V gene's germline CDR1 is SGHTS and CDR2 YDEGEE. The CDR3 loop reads CASGRLVLLSFYEQFF. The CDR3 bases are TGTGCCAGCGGAAGACTAGTCCTCCTGTCGTTCTATGAGCAGTTCTTC.

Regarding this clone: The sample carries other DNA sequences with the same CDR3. This chain's CDR3 is CASSLDRAYEQYF. CDR3 in DNA: TGTGCCAGCAGCTTGGACAGGGCCTACGAGCAGTACTTC. The gene calls are TRBV7-9 and TRBJ2-7, with 8 bases matching TRBD1. CDR3 length equals 13 residues. Germline CDR1 and CDR2: SEHNR and FQNEAQ (reference sequence). The V gene end was trimmed by 3 bases and the J gene end by 2 bases; junction bases not matched to a gene: 0.

Here the CDR3 DNA reads TGTGCCAGCAGCCCTGGTCTGTTGGGGATCTATGGCTACACCTTC. It is translated as CASSPGLLGIYGYTF. The V call is TRBV7-9, the J call TRBJ1-2, with D hard to call. V gave up 5 bases and J gave up 4 bases, with 17 bases separating them. Germline V gene data show CDR1 as SEHNR and CDR2 as FQNEAQ (reference sequence). The CDR3 consists of 15 residues. The whole variable domain, remainder taken from reference TRBV7-9 and TRBJ1-2, is DTGVSQNPRHKITKRGQNVTFRCDPISEHNRLYWYRQTLGQGPEFLTYFQNEAQLEKSRLLSDRFSAERPKGSFSTLEIQRTEQGDSAMYLCASSPGLLGIYGYTFGSGTRLTVV.

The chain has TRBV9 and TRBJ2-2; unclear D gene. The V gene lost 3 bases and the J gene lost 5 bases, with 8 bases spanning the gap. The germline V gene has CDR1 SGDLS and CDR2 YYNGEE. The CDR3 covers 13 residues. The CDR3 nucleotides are TGTGCCAGCAGCGCCTCTTTAACCGGGGAGCTGTTTTTT. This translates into CASSASLTGELFF.

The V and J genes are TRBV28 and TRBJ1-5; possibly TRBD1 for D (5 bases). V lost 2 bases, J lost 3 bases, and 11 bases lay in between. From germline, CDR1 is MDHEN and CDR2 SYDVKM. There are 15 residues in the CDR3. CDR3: CASSLGGRINQPQHF. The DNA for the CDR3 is TGTGCCAGCAGTTTAGGGGGACGGATCAATCAGCCCCAGCATTTT.

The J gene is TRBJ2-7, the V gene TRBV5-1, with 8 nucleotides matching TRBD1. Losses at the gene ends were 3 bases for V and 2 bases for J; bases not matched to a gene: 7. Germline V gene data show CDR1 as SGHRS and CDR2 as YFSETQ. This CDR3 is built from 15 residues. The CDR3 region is CASSSGQEPTYEQYF. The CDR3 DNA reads TGCGCCAGCAGCTCGGGACAGGAACCAACCTACGAGCAGTACTTC.

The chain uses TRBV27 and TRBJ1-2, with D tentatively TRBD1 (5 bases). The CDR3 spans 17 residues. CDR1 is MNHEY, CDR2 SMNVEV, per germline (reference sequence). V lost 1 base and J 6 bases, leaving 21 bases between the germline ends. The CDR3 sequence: CASSLLLEGKGSHGYTF. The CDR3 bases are TGTGCCAGCAGTTTATTATTGGAGGGGAAGGGTAGCCATGGCTACACCTTC.

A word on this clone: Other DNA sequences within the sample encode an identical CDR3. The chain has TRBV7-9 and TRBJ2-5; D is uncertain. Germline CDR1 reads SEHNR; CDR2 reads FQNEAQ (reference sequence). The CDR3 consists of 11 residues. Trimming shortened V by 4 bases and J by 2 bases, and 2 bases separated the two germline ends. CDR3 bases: TGTGCCAGCAGCTCTCAAGAGACCCAGTACTTC. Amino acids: CASSSQETQYF.

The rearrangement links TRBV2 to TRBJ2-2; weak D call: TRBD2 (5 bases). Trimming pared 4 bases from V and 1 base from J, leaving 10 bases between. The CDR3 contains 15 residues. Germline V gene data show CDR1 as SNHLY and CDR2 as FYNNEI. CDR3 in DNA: TGTGCCAGCAGTGGGACGGGGAGGAACACCGGGGAGCTGTTTTTT. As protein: CASSGTGRNTGELFF.